A single sample gave rise to the 10 T cell receptor beta chains below, sequenced in a study of blood T cell repertoires in COVID-19. Clones were sequenced by immunoSEQ multiplex PCR, and TCRdb holds only the in-frame ones, with some missing. The sample contains some 55,000 clones, around 87% of which appear only once. The source material was peripheral blood. The receptors were gathered from a man between 60 and 75 years old with acute or convalescent COVID-19.

This chain links TRBV6-2 or TRBV6-3 with TRBJ2-1, with 13 bases lining up with TRBD2. Per germline, CDR1 MNHEY and CDR2 SVGEGT. CDR3 length: 19 residues. With 2 bases clipped from V and 2 bases from J, the junction kept 9 bases outside the gene matches. CDR3 sequence: CASSYQWTSGGPPYNEQFF. The CDR3 region has the DNA TGTGCCAGCAGTTACCAATGGACTAGCGGGGGCCCTCCCTACAATGAGCAGTTCTTC.

As DNA, the CDR3 is TGTGCCAGTAGTATACCGTGGGACAAAGCTAACTATGGCTACACCTTC. Translation gives CASSIPWDKANYGYTF. V usage is TRBV19 and J usage is TRBJ1-2, with D possibly being TRBD1 (6 bases). Germline lookup yields CDR1 LNHDA and CDR2 SQIVND (reference sequence). Trimming took 2 bases from V and 0 from J, leaving 13 bases between them. The CDR3 has 16 amino acids.

J is TRBJ2-4 and V is TRBV2; the D gene is possibly TRBD1 (7 bases). This CDR3 contains 16 residues. The germline gives CDR1 SNHLY, CDR2 FYNNEI. With 1 base removed from V and 2 bases from J, the gap between germline ends came to 12 bases. The CDR3 DNA reads TGTGCCAGCAGTGAAGGGTGGAGGGGGCCCAAAAACATTCAGTACTTC. The encoded protein is CASSEGWRGPKNIQYF.

As regards this clone: Other nucleotide sequences in the sample specify the same CDR3. V is TRBV7-2 and J is TRBJ1-1, with D unresolved. This CDR3 spans 13 amino acids. The V gene lost 5 bases and the J gene lost 4 bases, with 11 bases spanning the gap. The germline gives CDR1 SGHTA, CDR2 FQGNSA. The CDR3 DNA reads TGTGCCAGCAGCCCCCAGGCGGGCACTGAAGCTTTCTTT. Its protein is CASSPQAGTEAFF.

The chain combines TRBV10-3 with TRBJ2-7; TRBD1 aligns across 10 bases. Germline lookup yields CDR1 ENHRY and CDR2 SYGVKD. The ends lost 4 bases at V and 5 bases at J; junction bases unmatched: 2. CDR3 length: 13 amino acids. CDR3 loop: CAISGQGADEQYF. The CDR3 nucleotides are TGTGCCATCAGTGGACAGGGGGCCGACGAGCAGTACTTC.

The rearrangement links TRBV19 to TRBJ1-1, with 8 bases that match TRBD1. The length of the CDR3 is 15 residues. CDR1 is LNHDA and CDR2 is SQIVND in the germline V gene (reference sequence). V dropped 7 bases and J dropped 4; count of bases not matched to a gene: 11. The CDR3: CASKTAQGASTEAFF. CDR3 sequence (DNA): TGTGCCAGTAAAACCGCCCAGGGGGCGAGCACTGAAGCTTTCTTT.

J is TRBJ1-4 and V is TRBV29-1; TRBD1 might be the D (5 bases). Germline V gene sequence: CDR1 SQVTM, CDR2 ANQGSEA. The CDR3 has 13 residues. Trimming removed 6 bases at V and 1 base at J, with 9 bases between. DNA of the CDR3: TGCAGCGTGGGGGGGGAAACTAATGAAAAACTGTTTTTT. Its translation is CSVGGETNEKLFF.

CDR3 bases: TGTGCCAGTAGTATGGGCCCGGGGGGCCCAAGATTCTATGGCTACACCTTC. It specifies CASSMGPGGPRFYGYTF. The rearrangement links TRBV19 to TRBJ1-2; maybe TRBD1 (6 bases). Looked up from germline, CDR1 is LNHDA and CDR2 is SQIVND (reference sequence). V lost 3 bases and J 4 bases, leaving 21 bases between the germline ends. The CDR3 is made up of 17 amino acids. The entire variable domain, with the rest obtained from reference TRBV19 and TRBJ1-2, is as follows: DGGITQSPKYLFRKEGQNVTLSCEQNLNHDAMYWYRQDPGQGLRLIYYSQIVNDFQKGDIAEGYSVSREKKESFPLTVTSAQKNPTAFYLCASSMGPGGPRFYGYTFGSGTRLTVV.

The chain links TRBV5-1 to TRBJ2-3, with TRBD1 matching over 8 bases. The CDR3 sequence is 16 residues long. Germline V gene lookup returns CDR1 SGHRS and CDR2 YFSETQ. The junction had 8 bases not matched to a gene; V was cut back by 0 bases and J by 5 bases. The CDR3 sequence: CASSLEGRGRGDTQYF. The CDR3 DNA follows: TGCGCCAGCAGCTTGGAGGGCAGGGGGCGAGGAGATACGCAGTATTTT.

The gene calls are TRBV5-6 and TRBJ1-1; 8 nucleotides match TRBD1. The length of the CDR3 is 13 residues. The germline CDR1 and CDR2 sequences are SGHDT and YYEEEE. V lost 4 bases, J lost 5 bases, and 4 bases stayed unmatched. This CDR3 reads CASSRTGRTEAFF. The CDR3 DNA is TGTGCCAGCAGCAGGACAGGGCGAACTGAAGCTTTCTTT.